The present entry profiles one T cell receptor (beta chain) with its context. What it binds is not known. CDR1 and CDR2 (germline): SEHNR, FQNEAQ (reference sequence). The ends lost 5 bases at V and 1 base at J; junction bases unmatched: 9. The CDR3 runs 18 residues. This sample stems from a study of beta chain features in type 1 diabetes. The study, taken as a whole, reports: A potential influence of HLA type upon TCRB rearrangement remained unresolved herein. Researchers report that Type 1 diabetes patients had moderately but significantly shorter TCRB CDR3s across all four CD4+ subsets.

TCRB transcripts that were expressed got sequenced, as all of the isolated RNA had been reverse transcribed. Profiled with immunoSEQ multiplex PCR; TCRdb holds only in-frame clones, not every one. There are around 40,000 clones in the sample; roughly 68% occur only once, and approximately 2.3% lies in the top ten. This chain joins TRBV7-9 and TRBJ2-3; 13 bases are shared with TRBD2. The sequenced sample was Tregs from blood. This receptor was obtained from a young woman with type 1 diabetes. In nucleotides, the CDR3 is TGTGCCAGCAGCGCCACTAGCGGGAGGGCCTTGGGCACAGATACGCAGTATTTT. Translation gives CASSATSGRALGTDTQYF.